This T cell receptor (beta chain) comes out of a study of T-cell reconstitution after alpha-beta-depleted transplantation in children. Findings of the study overall: A year had passed since transplant, and T-cell counts and diversity by then came mostly from newly produced T cells. Reportedly, alpha-beta T cells present about two months post-transplant originated from several hundred expanded clones of graft origin. Surviving recipient T cells and thymic progenitors accounted for the high day-60 TCRbeta diversity observed in some patients.

The CDR3 is made up of 13 amino acids. Germline V gives CDR1 MNHNS, CDR2 SASEGT. V was clipped by 6 bases and J by 0 bases, with 8 bases between them. Unique molecular identifiers were used in preparing the TCRbeta library. TCRdb used MiXCR to reprocess the PCR reads, holding one entry per CDR3 protein. There are 350,000 to 500,000 distinct CDR3 sequences in the sample; over 40% occur only once, and roughly 27% lies in the top ten. This clonotype was recorded only once. The antigen is not known. The J gene is TRBJ1-2, the V gene TRBV6-1; no clear D. This sequence originates from a girl aged 2-15 years with aplastic anemia, due to receive a stem cell transplant. Sample: PBMCs, taken before TCRalphabeta/CD19-depleted stem cell transplant. The CDR3 DNA reads TGTGCCAGCAGAGATACTTCTAACTATGGCTACACCTTC. It translates to CASRDTSNYGYTF.